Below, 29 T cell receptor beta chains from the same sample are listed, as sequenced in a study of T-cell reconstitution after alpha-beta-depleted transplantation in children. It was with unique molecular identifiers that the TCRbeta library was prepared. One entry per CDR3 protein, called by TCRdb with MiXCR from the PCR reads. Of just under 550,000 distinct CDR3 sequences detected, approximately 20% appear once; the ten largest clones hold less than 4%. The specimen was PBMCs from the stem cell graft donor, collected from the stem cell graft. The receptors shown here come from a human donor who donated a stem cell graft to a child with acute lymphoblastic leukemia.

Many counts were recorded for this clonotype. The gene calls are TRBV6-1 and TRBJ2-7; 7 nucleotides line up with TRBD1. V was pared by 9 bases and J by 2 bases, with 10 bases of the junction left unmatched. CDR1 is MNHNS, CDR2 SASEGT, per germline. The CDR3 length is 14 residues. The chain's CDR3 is CASLNHGTAYEQYF. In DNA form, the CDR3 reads TGTGCCAGTTTGAACCACGGGACAGCCTACGAGCAGTACTTC.

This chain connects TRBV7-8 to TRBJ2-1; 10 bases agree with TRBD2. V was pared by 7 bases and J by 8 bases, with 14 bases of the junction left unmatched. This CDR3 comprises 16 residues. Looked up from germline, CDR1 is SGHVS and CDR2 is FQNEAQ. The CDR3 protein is CASMHEGLAVIHEQFF. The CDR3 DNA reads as TGTGCCAGCATGCATGAAGGACTAGCGGTCATCCATGAGCAGTTCTTC. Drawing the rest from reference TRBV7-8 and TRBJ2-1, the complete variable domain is GAGVSQSPRYKVAKRGQDVALRCDPISGHVSLFWYQQALGQGPEFLTYFQNEAQLDKSGLPSDRFFAERPEGSVSTLKIQRTQQEDSAVYLCASMHEGLAVIHEQFFGPGTRLTVL.

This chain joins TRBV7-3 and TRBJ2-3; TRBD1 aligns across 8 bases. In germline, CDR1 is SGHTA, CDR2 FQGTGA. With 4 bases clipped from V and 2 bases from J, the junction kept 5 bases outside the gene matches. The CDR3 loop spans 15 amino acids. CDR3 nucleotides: TGTGCCAGCAGCTCTCGACAGGGGCCCACAGATACGCAGTATTTT. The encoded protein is CASSSRQGPTDTQYF.

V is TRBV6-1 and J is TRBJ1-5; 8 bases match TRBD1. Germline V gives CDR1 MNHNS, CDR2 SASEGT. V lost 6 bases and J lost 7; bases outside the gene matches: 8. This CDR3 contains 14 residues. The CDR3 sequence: CASRPGGRGQPQHF. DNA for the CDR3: TGTGCCAGCAGACCAGGGGGCCGGGGACAGCCCCAGCATTTT.

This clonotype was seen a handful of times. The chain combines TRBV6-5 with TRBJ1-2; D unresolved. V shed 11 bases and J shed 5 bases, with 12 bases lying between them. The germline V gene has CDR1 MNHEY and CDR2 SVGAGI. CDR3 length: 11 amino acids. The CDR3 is CAAVRGYGYTF. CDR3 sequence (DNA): TGTGCCGCGGTTCGGGGATATGGCTACACCTTC.

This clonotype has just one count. CDR3 DNA sequence: TGTGCCAGCGTAACGGATACTTCCTACGAGCAGTACTTC. This sequence encodes CASVTDTSYEQYF. The chain combines TRBV2 with TRBJ2-7; D is ambiguous. The CDR3 extends over 13 amino acids. The V gene's germline CDR1 is SNHLY and CDR2 FYNNEI. Trimming pared 8 bases from V and 1 base from J, leaving 12 bases between. Variable domain in full (rest from reference TRBV2 and TRBJ2-7): EPEVTQTPSHQVTQMGQEVILRCVPISNHLYFYWYRQILGQKVEFLVSFYNNEISEKSEIFDDQFSVERPDGSNFTLKIRSTKLEDSAMYFCASVTDTSYEQYFGPGTRLTVT.

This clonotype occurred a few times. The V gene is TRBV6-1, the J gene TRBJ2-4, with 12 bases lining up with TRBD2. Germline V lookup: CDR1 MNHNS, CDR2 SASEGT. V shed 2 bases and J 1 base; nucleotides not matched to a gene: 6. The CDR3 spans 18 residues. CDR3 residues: CASSEPGLAGVAKNIQYF. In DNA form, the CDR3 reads TGTGCCAGCAGTGAACCGGGACTAGCGGGTGTGGCCAAAAACATTCAGTACTTC.

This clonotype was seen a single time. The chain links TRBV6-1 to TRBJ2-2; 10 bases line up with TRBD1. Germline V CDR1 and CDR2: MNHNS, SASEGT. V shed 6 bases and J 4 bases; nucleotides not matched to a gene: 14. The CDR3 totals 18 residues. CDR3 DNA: TGTGCCAGCAGCACCGGGACAGGGGCCGTGACGGGCACCGGGGAGCTGTTTTTT. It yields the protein CASSTGTGAVTGTGELFF.

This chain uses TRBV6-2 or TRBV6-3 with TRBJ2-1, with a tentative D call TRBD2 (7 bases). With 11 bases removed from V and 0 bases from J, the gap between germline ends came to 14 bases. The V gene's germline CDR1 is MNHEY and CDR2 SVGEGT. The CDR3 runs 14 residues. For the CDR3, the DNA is TGTGCCGAAGGGGGGGGGCTCTCCTACAATGAGCAGTTCTTC. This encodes CAEGGGLSYNEQFF.

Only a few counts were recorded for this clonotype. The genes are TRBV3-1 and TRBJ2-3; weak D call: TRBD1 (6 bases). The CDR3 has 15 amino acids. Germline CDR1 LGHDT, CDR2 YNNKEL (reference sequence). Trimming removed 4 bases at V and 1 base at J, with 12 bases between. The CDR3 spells CASSRHRAGTDTQYF. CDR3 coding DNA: TGTGCCAGCAGCCGACACAGGGCGGGCACAGATACGCAGTATTTT.

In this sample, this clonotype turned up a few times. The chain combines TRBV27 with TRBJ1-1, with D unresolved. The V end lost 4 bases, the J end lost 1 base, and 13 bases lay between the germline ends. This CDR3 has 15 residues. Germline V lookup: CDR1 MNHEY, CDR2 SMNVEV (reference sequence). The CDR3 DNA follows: TGTGCCAGCAGTTCGGGATTGGTACGGAACACTGAAGCTTTCTTT. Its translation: CASSSGLVRNTEAFF.

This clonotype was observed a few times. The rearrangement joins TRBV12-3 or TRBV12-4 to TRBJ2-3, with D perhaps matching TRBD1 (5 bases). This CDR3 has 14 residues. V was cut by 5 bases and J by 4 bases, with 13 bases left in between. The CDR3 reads CASSLWGKPDTQYF. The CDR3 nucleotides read TGTGCCAGCAGTCTCTGGGGCAAGCCAGATACGCAGTATTTT.

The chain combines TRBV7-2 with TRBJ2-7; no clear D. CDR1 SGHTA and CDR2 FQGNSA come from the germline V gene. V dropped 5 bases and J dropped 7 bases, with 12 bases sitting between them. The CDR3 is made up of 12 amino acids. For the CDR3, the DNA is TGTGCCAGCAGCGTAGGTTATTGGGAGCAGTACTTC. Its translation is CASSVGYWEQYF.

The CDR3 here is CASSFGPSDTQYF. DNA of the CDR3: TGTGCCAGCAGCTTTGGCCCGAGCGATACGCAGTATTTT. The rearrangement uses TRBV7-9 and TRBJ2-3; D remains unclear. V shed 3 bases and J shed 6 bases, with 10 bases lying between them. This CDR3 is built from 13 residues. Germline assignment: CDR1 SEHNR and CDR2 FQNEAQ (reference sequence). Full variable domain (outside the CDR3, taken from reference TRBV7-9 and TRBJ2-3): DTGVSQNPRHKITKRGQNVTFRCDPISEHNRLYWYRQTLGQGPEFLTYFQNEAQLEKSRLLSDRFSAERPKGSFSTLEIQRTEQGDSAMYLCASSFGPSDTQYFGPGTRLTVL.

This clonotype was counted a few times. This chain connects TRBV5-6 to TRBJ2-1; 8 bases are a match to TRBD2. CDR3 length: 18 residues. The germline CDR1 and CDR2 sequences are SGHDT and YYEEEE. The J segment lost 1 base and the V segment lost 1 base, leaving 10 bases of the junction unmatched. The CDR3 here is CASSLFAAGDLSYNEQFF. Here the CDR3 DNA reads TGTGCCAGCAGCTTGTTTGCAGCGGGAGATTTATCCTACAATGAGCAGTTCTTC. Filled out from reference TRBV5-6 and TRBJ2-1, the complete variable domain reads DAGVTQSPTHLIKTRGQQVTLRCSPKSGHDTVSWYQQALGQGPQFIFQYYEEEERQRGNFPDRFSGHQFPNYSSELNVNALLLGDSALYLCASSLFAAGDLSYNEQFFGPGTRLTVL.

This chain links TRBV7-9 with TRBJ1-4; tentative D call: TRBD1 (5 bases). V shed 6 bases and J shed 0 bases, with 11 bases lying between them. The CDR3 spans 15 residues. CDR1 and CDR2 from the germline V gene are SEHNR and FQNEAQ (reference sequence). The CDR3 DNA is TGTGCCAGCAGGGGGAGGGACGCAACTAATGAAAAACTGTTTTTT. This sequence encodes CASRGRDATNEKLFF.

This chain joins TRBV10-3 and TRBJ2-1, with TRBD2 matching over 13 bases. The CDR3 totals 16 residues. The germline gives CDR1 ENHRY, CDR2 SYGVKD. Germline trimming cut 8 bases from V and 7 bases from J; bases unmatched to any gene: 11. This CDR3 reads CAIGGLAGKHGNEQFF. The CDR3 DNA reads TGTGCCATCGGGGGACTAGCGGGAAAGCATGGGAATGAGCAGTTCTTC.

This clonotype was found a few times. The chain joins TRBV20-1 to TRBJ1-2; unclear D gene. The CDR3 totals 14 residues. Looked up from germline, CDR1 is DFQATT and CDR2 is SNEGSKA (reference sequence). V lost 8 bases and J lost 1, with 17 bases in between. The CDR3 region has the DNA TGCAGTCTTACTAAGGCTTTTCGTAACTATGGCTACACCTTC. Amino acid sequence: CSLTKAFRNYGYTF.

The CDR3 bases are TGCAGTGCCGGGACTGGATACTCCTACGAGCAGTACTTC. The encoded protein is CSAGTGYSYEQYF. This sequence joins TRBV20-1 and TRBJ2-7; possibly TRBD2 for D (6 bases). Germline lookup yields CDR1 DFQATT and CDR2 SNEGSKA (reference sequence). V shed 6 bases and J shed 0 bases, with 12 bases lying between them. CDR3 length equals 13 residues.

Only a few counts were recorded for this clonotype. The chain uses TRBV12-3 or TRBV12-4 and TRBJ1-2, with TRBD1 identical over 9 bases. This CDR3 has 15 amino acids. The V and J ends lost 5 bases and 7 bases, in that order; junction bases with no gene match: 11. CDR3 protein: CASSPVQGAHGGYTF. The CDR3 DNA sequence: TGTGCCAGCAGTCCCGTACAGGGGGCGCATGGTGGCTACACCTTC.

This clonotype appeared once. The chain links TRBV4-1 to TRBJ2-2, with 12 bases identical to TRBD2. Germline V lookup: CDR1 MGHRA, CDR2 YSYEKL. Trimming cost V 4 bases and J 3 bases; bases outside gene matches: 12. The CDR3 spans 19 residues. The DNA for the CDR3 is TGCGCCAGCAGCCCTCTCCTATCCAGACTAGCGGGAGACACCGGGGAGCTGTTTTTT. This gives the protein CASSPLLSRLAGDTGELFF.

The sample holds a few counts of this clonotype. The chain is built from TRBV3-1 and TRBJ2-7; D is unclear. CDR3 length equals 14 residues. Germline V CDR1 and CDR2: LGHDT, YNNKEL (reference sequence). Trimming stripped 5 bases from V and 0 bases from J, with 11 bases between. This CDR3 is CASSWVLNSYEQYF. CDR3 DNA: TGTGCCAGCAGCTGGGTTTTAAACTCCTACGAGCAGTACTTC.

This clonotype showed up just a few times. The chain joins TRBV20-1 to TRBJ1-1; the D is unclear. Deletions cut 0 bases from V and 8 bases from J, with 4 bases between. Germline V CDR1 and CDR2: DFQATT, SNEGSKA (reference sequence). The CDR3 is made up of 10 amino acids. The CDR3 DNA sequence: TGCAGTGCTAGAGAAACGGAAGCTTTCTTT. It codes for CSARETEAFF.

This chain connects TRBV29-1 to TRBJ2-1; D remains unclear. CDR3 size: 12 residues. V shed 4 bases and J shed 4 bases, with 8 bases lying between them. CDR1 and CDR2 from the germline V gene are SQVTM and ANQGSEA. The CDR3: CSVGERYNEQFF. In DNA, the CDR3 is TGCAGCGTTGGAGAAAGGTACAATGAGCAGTTCTTC.

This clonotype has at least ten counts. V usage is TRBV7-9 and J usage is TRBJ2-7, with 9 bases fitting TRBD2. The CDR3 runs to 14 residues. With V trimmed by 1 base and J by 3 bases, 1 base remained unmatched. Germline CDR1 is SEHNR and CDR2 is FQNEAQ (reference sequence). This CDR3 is CASSLVAGVYEQYF. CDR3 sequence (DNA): TGTGCCAGCAGCTTAGTAGCGGGAGTCTACGAGCAGTACTTC.

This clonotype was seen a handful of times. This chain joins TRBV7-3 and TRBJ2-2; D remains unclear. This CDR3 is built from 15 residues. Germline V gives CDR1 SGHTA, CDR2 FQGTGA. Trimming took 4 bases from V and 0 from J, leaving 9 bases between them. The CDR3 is CASSSEPANTGELFF. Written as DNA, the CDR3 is TGTGCCAGCAGCTCTGAACCGGCGAACACCGGGGAGCTGTTTTTT.

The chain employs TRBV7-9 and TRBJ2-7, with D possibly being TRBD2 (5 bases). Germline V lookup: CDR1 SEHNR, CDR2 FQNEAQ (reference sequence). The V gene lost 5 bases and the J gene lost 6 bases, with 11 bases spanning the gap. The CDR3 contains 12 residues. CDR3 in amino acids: CASSETSPEQYF. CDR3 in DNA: TGTGCCAGCAGCGAAACTAGTCCCGAGCAGTACTTC.

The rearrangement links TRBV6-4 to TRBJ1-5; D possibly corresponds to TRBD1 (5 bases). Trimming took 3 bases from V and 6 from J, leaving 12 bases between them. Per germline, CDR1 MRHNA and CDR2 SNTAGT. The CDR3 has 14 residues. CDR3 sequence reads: CASSESREGQPQHF. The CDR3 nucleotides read TGTGCCAGCAGTGAATCCAGGGAGGGTCAGCCCCAGCATTTT.

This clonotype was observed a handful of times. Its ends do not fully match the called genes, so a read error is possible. The CDR3 DNA follows: TGCAGTGCTAGCGGGACAGGGTCCTTC. Translation gives CSASGTGSF. The J gene is TRBJ2-7, the V gene TRBV20-1; 9 bases are shared with TRBD1. The CDR3 runs 9 residues. Per the germline V gene, CDR1 is DFQATT and CDR2 is SNEGSKA (reference sequence).